This T cell receptor (beta chain) is drawn from a study of blood T cell repertoires in COVID-19. The CDR3 runs 14 residues. Per the germline V gene, CDR1 is MDHEN and CDR2 is SYDVKM. V trimming: 3 bases; J trimming: 4 bases; junction bases outside the gene matches: 3. Clones were sequenced by immunoSEQ multiplex PCR, and TCRdb holds only the in-frame ones, with some missing. The sample has approximately 90,000 clones, roughly 77% seen once. The chain employs TRBV28 and TRBJ1-2, with TRBD1 matching over 9 bases. This TCR was recovered from a human donor in a cohort sampled during active COVID-19. Specimen: peripheral blood. The CDR3 here is CASSFGQGIYGYTF. DNA for the CDR3: TGTGCCAGCAGTTTCGGACAGGGGATCTATGGCTACACCTTC.